The 25 T cell receptor beta chains listed next were all sequenced from one sample in a study of blood T cell repertoires in COVID-19. Generated by immunoSEQ multiplex PCR, the TCRdb table keeps only in-frame clones and is missing some. Of 250,000 to 300,000 clones detected, roughly 89% appear once; the ten largest clones hold 2.1%. Sequenced sample: peripheral blood. These receptors were collected from a woman in her sixties with COVID-19, enrolled during active disease.

The V call is TRBV5-3, the J call TRBJ1-2, with a tentative D call TRBD1 (6 bases). TRBV5-3 is annotated as an ORF whose role is uncertain. The V gene lost 1 base and the J gene lost 6 bases, with 13 bases spanning the gap. The CDR3 is 14 residues long. The DNA for the CDR3 is TGTGCCAGAAGCTTGCTTAACAGGGCTGATGGCTACACCTTC. Translated: CARSLLNRADGYTF.

V and J are TRBV28 and TRBJ2-7; tentative D call: TRBD2 (6 bases). The CDR3 extends over 14 amino acids. Germline values: CDR1 MDHEN, CDR2 SYDVKM. V lost 3 bases and J lost 6, with 15 bases in between. CDR3 in amino acids: CASSFRGTLVEQYF. CDR3 in DNA: TGTGCCAGCAGTTTCCGGGGGACCTTAGTCGAGCAGTACTTC.

The rearrangement uses TRBV11-2 and TRBJ2-3; 8 nucleotides line up with TRBD2. Germline assignment: CDR1 SGHAT and CDR2 FQNNGV. The CDR3 has 17 residues. Trimming took 0 bases from V and 2 from J; bases not matched to a gene: 7. The CDR3 here is CASSLDSAGGYTDTQYF. CDR3 DNA: TGTGCCAGCAGCTTAGATTCGGCGGGGGGCTACACAGATACGCAGTATTTT.

The chain carries TRBV6-5 and TRBJ2-2, with 7 bases fitting TRBD1. This CDR3 comprises 13 residues. Losses at the gene ends were 7 bases for V and 6 bases for J; bases not matched to a gene: 5. Germline loops: CDR1 MNHEY, CDR2 SVGAGI. The chain's CDR3 is CASTQGVAGELFF. The CDR3 region has the DNA TGTGCCAGCACGCAGGGGGTCGCCGGGGAGCTGTTTTTT.

The rearrangement uses TRBV18 and TRBJ2-2; 11 positions match TRBD1. This CDR3 is built from 17 residues. Germline V gene sequence: CDR1 KGHSH, CDR2 LQKENI. Germline trimming cut 5 bases from V and 4 bases from J; bases unmatched to any gene: 9. CDR3 DNA: TGTGCCAGCTCAGGACAGGGGGCGAGCCTCAGCACCGGGGAGCTGTTTTTT. Translating it yields CASSGQGASLSTGELFF.

J is TRBJ2-6 and V is TRBV29-1; tentative D call: TRBD2 (5 bases). Germline V gene lookup returns CDR1 SQVTM and CDR2 ANQGSEA. The V end was cut by 4 bases, the J end by 1 base, with 8 bases between. The CDR3 loop spans 14 amino acids. CDR3 DNA: TGCAGCGTTGTGTCGGGGTCTGGGGCCAACGTCCTGACTTTC. It codes for CSVVSGSGANVLTF.

The CDR3 is CASSWHPDYGYTF. In DNA form, the CDR3 reads TGTGCCAGCAGTTGGCATCCAGACTATGGCTACACCTTC. V and J are TRBV6-2 or TRBV6-3 and TRBJ1-2; unclear D gene. Germline V gene lookup returns CDR1 MNHEY and CDR2 SVGEGT. V was clipped by 4 bases and J by 3 bases, with 9 bases between them. CDR3 length: 13 residues.

The chain links TRBV19 to TRBJ2-7; possibly TRBD1 for D (6 bases). Trimming took 3 bases from V and 1 from J, leaving 13 bases between them. CDR3 size: 15 residues. Looked up from germline, CDR1 is LNHDA and CDR2 is SQIVND (reference sequence). CDR3 nucleotide sequence: TGTGCCAGTAGTATGGCTACGGACAGATCCTACGAGCAGTACTTC. It codes for CASSMATDRSYEQYF.

The rearrangement joins TRBV19 to TRBJ1-6, with TRBD1 identical over 12 bases. Germline lookup yields CDR1 LNHDA and CDR2 SQIVND (reference sequence). The CDR3 runs to 14 residues. V gave up 5 bases and J gave up 11 bases; unmatched junction bases: 4. CDR3 region: CASSRDRGLTPLHF. The CDR3 DNA follows: TGTGCCAGTAGTCGGGACAGGGGGCTTACACCCCTCCACTTT. Complete variable domain (other parts from reference TRBV19 and TRBJ1-6): DGGITQSPKYLFRKEGQNVTLSCEQNLNHDAMYWYRQDPGQGLRLIYYSQIVNDFQKGDIAEGYSVSREKKESFPLTVTSAQKNPTAFYLCASSRDRGLTPLHFGNGTRLTVT.

The chain couples TRBV5-1 to TRBJ2-7; 7 bases match TRBD1. The CDR3 runs to 13 residues. The ends lost 4 bases at V and 7 bases at J; junction bases unmatched: 8. The germline V gene has CDR1 SGHRS and CDR2 YFSETQ. The CDR3 DNA reads as TGCGCCAGCAGCCCTGGAAGCAGGGGGGAGCAGTACTTC. Translated: CASSPGSRGEQYF.

The J gene is TRBJ2-3, the V gene TRBV6-5; no reliable D call. V dropped 2 bases and J dropped 1 base, with 7 bases sitting between them. CDR3 size: 14 residues. From germline, CDR1 is MNHEY and CDR2 SVGAGI. Written as DNA, the CDR3 is TGTGCCAGCAGTTACGCACTTGGCACAGATACGCAGTATTTT. Translation gives CASSYALGTDTQYF.

The rearrangement links TRBV18 to TRBJ2-6; D uncertain. The V gene's germline CDR1 is KGHSH and CDR2 LQKENI. The CDR3 totals 16 residues. The ends were cut back, 6 bases at V and 0 bases at J, with 12 bases in the middle. The CDR3 protein is CASSQLVSSGANVLTF. The CDR3, as DNA: TGTGCCAGCTCCCAATTAGTGAGCTCTGGGGCCAACGTCCTGACTTTC.

The J gene is TRBJ1-5, the V gene TRBV19; 8 bases align to TRBD1. Looked up from germline, CDR1 is LNHDA and CDR2 is SQIVND (reference sequence). The CDR3 totals 15 residues. Trimming at V came to 9 bases and at J to 6 bases, leaving 13 bases not matched to a gene. The chain's CDR3 is CASLSTGGNGQPQHF. CDR3 DNA: TGTGCCAGCCTAAGTACAGGGGGGAACGGTCAGCCCCAGCATTTT.

The J gene is TRBJ2-7, the V gene TRBV9; 15 nucleotides align to TRBD2. This CDR3 region has 15 residues. With 2 bases clipped from V and 7 bases from J, the junction kept 4 bases outside the gene matches. The germline gives CDR1 SGDLS, CDR2 YYNGEE. CDR3 nucleotides: TGTGCCAGCAGCGTCGGGACTAGCGGGGGGCAAGAGCAGTACTTC. Translating gives CASSVGTSGGQEQYF.

About this clone itself: Additional DNA sequences in this sample encode the identical CDR3. The chain employs TRBV5-1 and TRBJ2-5; D is perhaps TRBD1 (6 bases). CDR1 and CDR2 (germline): SGHRS, YFSETQ. The CDR3 is 14 residues long. With 0 bases removed from V and 4 bases from J, the gap between germline ends came to 10 bases. CDR3: CASSLATGLETQYF. The CDR3 region has the DNA TGCGCCAGCAGCTTGGCTACAGGGTTAGAGACCCAGTACTTC.

V and J are TRBV5-6 and TRBJ2-7; tentative D call: TRBD2 (6 bases). V lost 0 bases, J lost 3 bases, and 16 bases lay in between. CDR1 SGHDT and CDR2 YYEEEE come from the germline V gene. The CDR3 sequence is 16 residues long. The CDR3 DNA reads as TGTGCCAGCAGCTTGGAGGGGCGGGGAATCCTCTACGAGCAGTACTTC. It specifies CASSLEGRGILYEQYF.

The chain joins TRBV5-4 to TRBJ2-1, with 15 bases lining up with TRBD2. V lost 4 bases, J lost 3 bases, and 2 bases stayed unmatched. The CDR3 is 16 residues long. Germline CDR1 and CDR2: SGHNT and YYREEE (reference sequence). The chain's CDR3 is CASSRTSGGVYNEQFF. CDR3 DNA sequence: TGTGCCAGCAGCAGGACTAGCGGGGGGGTCTACAATGAGCAGTTCTTC.

The genes are TRBV11-2 and TRBJ1-5, with TRBD1 identical over 8 bases. Germline lookup yields CDR1 SGHAT and CDR2 FQNNGV. This CDR3 is built from 16 residues. V lost 5 bases, J lost 2 bases, and 8 bases stayed unmatched. This CDR3 reads CASSPRGPSGNQPQHF. For the CDR3, the DNA is TGTGCCAGCAGCCCCAGGGGGCCCTCCGGCAATCAGCCCCAGCATTTT.

CDR3 in DNA: TGTGCCAGCAGCCCGGGACAGGGAGATACGCAGTATTTT. Encoded protein: CASSPGQGDTQYF. The chain recombines TRBV7-9 with TRBJ2-3, with TRBD1 matching over 9 bases. The V segment lost 5 bases and the J segment 5 bases; nucleotides outside the gene matches: 2. Germline V lookup: CDR1 SEHNR, CDR2 FQNEAQ (reference sequence). This CDR3 has 13 residues.

The chain couples TRBV10-3 to TRBJ1-5, with a possible D match to TRBD1 (5 bases). Germline lookup yields CDR1 ENHRY and CDR2 SYGVKD. Trimming left V 6 bases short and J 7 bases short, with 13 bases between. The CDR3 length is 13 residues. This chain's CDR3 is CAISPGLEQPQHF. In DNA, the CDR3 is TGTGCCATCAGCCCAGGGTTAGAACAGCCCCAGCATTTT.

The chain employs TRBV19 and TRBJ1-1; tentative D call: TRBD1 (5 bases). Germline V gene lookup returns CDR1 LNHDA and CDR2 SQIVND (reference sequence). V was cut by 2 bases and J by 1 base, with 8 bases left in between. The CDR3 totals 14 residues. In nucleotides, the CDR3 is TGTGCCAGTAGTATACAAGGGGCGAACACTGAAGCTTTCTTT. Its translation: CASSIQGANTEAFF.

The chain joins TRBV4-3 to TRBJ2-7; 8 bases map to TRBD1. The junction had 14 bases not matched to a gene; V was cut back by 4 bases and J by 0 bases. Germline V gives CDR1 LGHNA, CDR2 YSLEER. The CDR3 is 18 residues long. CDR3 region: CASSRAYSGTGISYEQYF. In DNA form, the CDR3 reads TGCGCCAGCAGCCGAGCCTACTCCGGGACAGGAATCTCCTACGAGCAGTACTTC.

The genes are TRBV6-5 and TRBJ1-2; D call uncertain. Germline V CDR1 and CDR2: MNHEY, SVGAGI. The CDR3 totals 14 residues. V was clipped by 6 bases and J by 0 bases, with 11 bases between them. For the CDR3, the DNA is TGTGCCAGCAGATTACGGTCCTCTAACTATGGCTACACCTTC. Translating gives CASRLRSSNYGYTF.

This chain joins TRBV9 and TRBJ1-3, with 7 bases identical to TRBD1. Germline CDR1 SGDLS, CDR2 YYNGEE. The V and J ends lost 2 bases and 3 bases, in that order; junction bases with no gene match: 5. The CDR3 runs 15 residues. The CDR3 region has the DNA TGTGCCAGCAGCGTGTACCAGGGGGTTGGAAACACCATATATTTT. Translating it yields CASSVYQGVGNTIYF.

The chain carries TRBV27 and TRBJ1-6; 8 bases agree with TRBD1. V gave up 2 bases and J gave up 4 bases; unmatched junction bases: 10. The length of the CDR3 is 18 residues. Per germline, CDR1 MNHEY and CDR2 SMNVEV (reference sequence). For the CDR3, the DNA is TGTGCCAGCAGTTTAATGGTTGACAGGGGATTATATAATTCACCCCTCCACTTT. Translation: CASSLMVDRGLYNSPLHF.